This T cell receptor (beta chain) was documented in a study of T cell repertoires in cytomegalovirus infection. Study context: Evidence of both CMV infection and a matching HLA type came from public TCR beta signatures.

This clonotype was observed a handful of times. The target antigen is unknown. Study findings and constraints: CMV-specific TCR beta clonotypes restricted by HLA-C were the ones dominating the ex vivo response. Of the TCR beta families, the public ones yielded a cumulative frequency that identified carriers of CMV plus the relevant HLA.

Looked up from germline, CDR1 is SEHNR and CDR2 is FQNEAQ (reference sequence). CDR3 length equals 13 residues. With V trimmed by 7 bases and J by 2 bases, 4 bases remained unmatched. TCRdb called the reads again in MiXCR, with one record for every CDR3 protein. Of about 830,000 distinct CDR3 sequences in the sample, 30% to 35% are singletons; the top ten hold around 12%. The sample here was cultured CD8+ T cells from PBMCs, taken from culture after CMV antigen stimulation. The V call is TRBV7-9, the J call TRBJ2-5; 7 bases are a match to TRBD1. The sequence came from a human donor in good health (CMV status not recorded). Some clones in this sample may be carry-over from other donors' samples. The CDR3 sequence: CASIGTVQETQYF. The CDR3 DNA is TGTGCCAGCATCGGGACAGTTCAAGAGACCCAGTACTTC. Variable domain in full (rest from reference TRBV7-9 and TRBJ2-5): DTGVSQNPRHKITKRGQNVTFRCDPISEHNRLYWYRQTLGQGPEFLTYFQNEAQLEKSRLLSDRFSAERPKGSFSTLEIQRTEQGDSAMYLCASIGTVQETQYFGPGTRLLVL.